This record concerns one TCR beta chain sequence. There is no known antigen for this receptor. It has no much larger one-base neighbor in the sample; base qualities were not kept. The data stem from a study of blood T cell repertoires in COVID-19 (dated by TCRdb to 2020 to 2022). About the full investigation: The collaborator samples originated in the United States, Italy and Spain and spanned the acute and convalescent phases of COVID-19. Sample metadata almost always included a de-identified subject ID, COVID-19 status, age in years and sex. Samples were obtained from the ongoing ImmuneRACE study (first 160 participants) and from some 1,200 subjects provided by 6 global collaborators. The prospective study material was composed of cDNA or gDNA derived from T cells, B-cell-depleted T cells, or PBMCs. A freely available public database, intended as a resource for researchers studying the immune response to SARS-CoV-2, is where the repertoires were released. Where available, HLA class I and class II types were taken from metadata supplied by the sample provider and were not determined by assay-based typing. Subjects who had been exposed to COVID-19, were actively infected with it, or had recovered from it provided the deeply sampled blood TCRbeta repertoires that made up the dataset.

Collaborating institutions collected whole blood in K2EDTA tubes following their own protocols. For TCRbeta analysis, collaborators shipped samples in one of three forms: frozen whole blood, isolated PBMCs, or DNA extracted from either of those sample types. TCRbeta CDR3 regions were amplified from genomic DNA by means of the immunoSEQ Assay, a bias-controlled multiplex PCR. As for how the authors treated the data: Within the assay, amplification of reference gene primers was used to estimate how many nucleated cells each sample contained. To quantify the absolute abundance of each unique TCRbeta CDR3 rearrangement, sequence reads were collapsed and filtered. For each sample, productive Simpson clonality was calculated as the square root of Simpson's diversity index over productive rearrangements. Drawn from immuneACCESS, this table holds only the in-frame rearrangements with V and J called that TCRdb kept. Clones are partly lost; checked studies trace under half to an unresolved V gene and leave the rest unexplained. The DNA gave D and trimming, while V, J and clone size come from that table. The table for this sample lists approximately 85,000 clones; around four fifths of them were counted only once. About 10% of the sample is in the top ten clones.

Overall results and qualifications from the work: The quantity of clinical and demographic metadata differed by source and by participant and was supplied without curation.

Here V drops 4 bases and J drops 2 bases, and the junction holds 6 bases not matched to any gene. The CDR3 holds 16 amino acids from the cysteine to the phenylalanine. The entry retains the CDR3 DNA only, 48 bases that are in frame from base 1. Taken from the germline V gene, the CDR1 and CDR2 loops are MGHRA and YSYEKL. The sequence is built from TRBV4-1 and TRBJ2-1; TRBD2 aligns with 9 central bases. The sequence derives from a woman between 65 and 79 years old with active or convalescent COVID-19. Material for sequencing was peripheral blood. The CDR3 in this case is CASSPLERGAYNEQFF. The sequence in DNA is TGCGCCAGCAGCCCCCTAGAGCGGGGGGCCTACAATGAGCAGTTCTTC.